Each of the 2 T cell receptor beta chains below was sequenced from the same sample in a study of OX40 agonist ivuxolimab in advanced cancers. TCRdb's copy holds only in-frame clones and misses some; the assay was immunoSEQ multiplex PCR. The data contain 70,000 or so clones, around 87% of them seen just once; the ten biggest clones take up 5.5% to 8%. This sample comprised CD4+ or CD8+ T cells sorted from blood, obtained in a trial of the OX40 agonist ivuxolimab. These receptor sequences come from an adult with an advanced solid tumor such as melanoma, head and neck, liver or kidney cancer.

In its sample, this clone was seen once. J is TRBJ2-1 and V is TRBV27, with D hard to call. This CDR3 spans 11 amino acids. V dropped 3 bases and J dropped 6 bases, with 3 bases sitting between them. CDR1 and CDR2 from the germline V gene are MNHEY and SMNVEV (reference sequence). CDR3 residues: CASSFFNEQFF. Written as DNA, the CDR3 is TGTGCCAGCAGTTTTTTCAATGAGCAGTTCTTC.

The chain links TRBV9 to TRBJ1-1, with 8 bases identical to TRBD1. The CDR3 contains 16 residues. CDR1 and CDR2 from the germline V gene are SGDLS and YYNGEE. V lost 4 bases, J lost 6 bases, and 14 bases stayed unmatched. The DNA for the CDR3 is TGTGCCAGCAGCCCTACACGGACAGGGCTTGATGCTGAAGCTTTCTTT. Translated, it gives CASSPTRTGLDAEAFF.